Listed here is a single T cell receptor beta chain. Some clones are missing from TCRdb's copy, which holds only in-frame ones; the method was immunoSEQ multiplex PCR. The sample lists about 130,000 clones, more than 75% occurring once. These data are taken from a study of blood T cell repertoires in COVID-19. Between the trimmed V and J ends, which lost 1 base and 3 bases, there was a span of 11 bases. The CDR3 is made up of 15 amino acids. Germline loops: CDR1 LNHNV, CDR2 YYDKDF (reference sequence). The genes are TRBV15 and TRBJ2-3; possible D gene TRBD1, 6 bases. Sequencing was performed on peripheral blood. The origin of this receptor is a woman between 65 and 79 years old with COVID-19, enrolled during active disease. This CDR3 is CATSRGQGLTDTQYF. CDR3 DNA: TGTGCCACCAGCAGAGGTCAGGGGTTAACAGATACGCAGTATTTT.